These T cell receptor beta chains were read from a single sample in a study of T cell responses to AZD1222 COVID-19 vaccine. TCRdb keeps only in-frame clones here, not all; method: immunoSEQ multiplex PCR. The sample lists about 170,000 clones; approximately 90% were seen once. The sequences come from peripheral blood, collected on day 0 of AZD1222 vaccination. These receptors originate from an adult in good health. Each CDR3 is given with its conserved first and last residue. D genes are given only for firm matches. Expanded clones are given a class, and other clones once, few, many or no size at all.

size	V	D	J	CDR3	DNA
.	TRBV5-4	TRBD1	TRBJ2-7	CASYRGGQGHYEQYF	TGTGCCAGTTACCGAGGGGGACAGGGGCATTACGAGCAGTACTTC
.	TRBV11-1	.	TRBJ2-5	CASSSSWADQETQYF	TGTGCCAGCAGCTCGTCATGGGCCGACCAAGAGACCCAGTACTTC
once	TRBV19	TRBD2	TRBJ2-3	CASRPSGVDTQYF	TGTGCCAGTCGTCCTAGCGGGGTGGATACGCAGTATTTT
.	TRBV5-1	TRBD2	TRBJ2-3	CASSLRLAGGQSISTDTQYF	TGCGCCAGCAGCCTGAGACTAGCGGGGGGCCAATCGATTAGCACAGATACGCAGTATTTT
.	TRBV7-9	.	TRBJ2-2	CASSSTGEDTGELFF	TGTGCCAGCAGCTCAACAGGGGAGGACACCGGGGAGCTGTTTTTT
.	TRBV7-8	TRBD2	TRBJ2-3	CASSLAFQSGGADTQYF	TGTGCCAGCAGCTTAGCCTTTCAGAGCGGGGGGGCAGATACGCAGTATTTT
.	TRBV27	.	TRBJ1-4	CASSFLQGSNEKLFF	TGTGCCAGCAGTTTTTTGCAGGGGTCTAATGAAAAACTGTTTTTT
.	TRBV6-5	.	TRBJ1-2	CASSYKGNYGYTF	TGTGCCAGCAGTTACAAGGGGAACTATGGCTACACCTTC
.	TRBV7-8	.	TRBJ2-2	CASSPPLNTGELFF	TGTGCCAGCAGCCCCCCTCTGAACACCGGGGAGCTGTTTTTT
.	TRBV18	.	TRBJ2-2	CASSPPSQGGTGELFF	TGTGCCAGCTCACCACCGAGCCAGGGTGGGACCGGGGAGCTGTTTTTT
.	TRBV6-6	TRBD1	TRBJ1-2	CASSTGGQITFYGYTF	TGTGCCAGCAGTACAGGGGGACAGATAACCTTTTATGGCTACACCTTC
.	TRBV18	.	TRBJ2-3	CASSRGDTQYF	TGTGCCAGCTCTAGAGGGGATACGCAGTATTTT
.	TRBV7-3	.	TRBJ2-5	CASSPSQGGQETQYF	TGTGCCAGCAGCCCATCCCAAGGCGGACAAGAGACCCAGTACTTC
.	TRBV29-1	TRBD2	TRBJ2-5	CSVEGRTWEGTQYF	TGCAGCGTTGAAGGGAGAACGTGGGAGGGGACCCAGTACTTC
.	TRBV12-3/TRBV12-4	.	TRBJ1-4	CASNLLWGEKLFF	TGTGCCAGCAATTTACTCTGGGGTGAAAAACTGTTTTTT
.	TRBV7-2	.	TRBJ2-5	CASSLAPDPLETQYF	TGTGCCAGCAGCTTAGCACCCGACCCCCTGGAGACCCAGTACTTC
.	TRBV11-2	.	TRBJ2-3	CASSLFLVSSGDTQYF	TGTGCCAGCAGCTTATTCTTAGTGAGTTCGGGAGATACGCAGTATTTT
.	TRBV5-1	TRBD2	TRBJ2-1	CASSLPRGGVYNEQFF	TGCGCCAGCAGCTTGCCCCGCGGGGGGGTATACAATGAGCAGTTCTTC
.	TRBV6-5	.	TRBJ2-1	CASTRTGDGEQFF	TGTGCCAGCACAAGGACGGGAGACGGTGAGCAGTTCTTC
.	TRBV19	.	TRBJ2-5	CASREQGRETQYF	TGTGCCAGTAGAGAGCAGGGGCGAGAGACCCAGTACTTC
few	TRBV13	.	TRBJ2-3	CASSSGGLTDTQYF	TGTGCCAGTTCCTCCGGGGGCCTCACAGATACGCAGTATTTT
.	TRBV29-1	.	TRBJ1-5	CSVEDPPQPQHF	TGCAGCGTTGAGGACCCCCCCCAGCCCCAGCATTTT
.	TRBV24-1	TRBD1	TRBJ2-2	CATSARTGNPHIPRRDTGELFF	TGTGCCACCAGTGCGAGGACAGGGAATCCCCACATCCCAAGACGTGACACCGGGGAGCTGTTTTTT
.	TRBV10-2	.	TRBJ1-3	CASSAPTGNTIYF	TGCGCCAGCAGTGCCCCAACTGGAAACACCATATATTTT
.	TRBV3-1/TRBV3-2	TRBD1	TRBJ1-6	CASSRAGRDRDSPLHF	TGTGCCAGCAGCCGTGCTGGACGAGACAGGGATTCACCCCTCCACTTT
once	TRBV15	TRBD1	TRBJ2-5	CATSRGPEAGGGEQETQYF	TGTGCCACCAGCAGAGGACCGGAGGCAGGGGGTGGGGAGCAAGAGACCCAGTACTTC
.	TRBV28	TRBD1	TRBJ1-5	CASSSRGSNNQPQHF	TGTGCCAGCAGTAGCAGGGGGAGTAACAATCAGCCCCAGCATTTT
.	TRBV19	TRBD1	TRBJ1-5	CASSGTGAGSNQPQHF	TGTGCCAGTAGTGGGACAGGGGCCGGTAGCAATCAGCCCCAGCATTTT